The 15 T cell receptor beta chains below were found in one sample sequenced in a study of post-analysis software for immune sequencing data. Study-wide results and limits: When patients were compared with controls, 4 or 5 TRBV segments were more frequent, TRBV5-6, TRBV5-1 and TRBV20-1 among them.

The library was made from cDNA and included unique molecular identifiers. MiXCR, applied by TCRdb to the PCR reads, yields one record per CDR3 protein. The top ten hold under 15% of the sample, which has some 370,000 distinct CDR3 sequences, around a third seen once. Their antigens are not known. Material: blood. The receptor set was obtained from a girl aged 10 to 17 with multiple sclerosis.

This clonotype was seen more than once but under ten times. V gene TRBV7-2 combines with J gene TRBJ1-2; weak D call: TRBD1 (5 bases). Trimming removed 5 bases at V and 5 bases at J, with 18 bases between. In germline, CDR1 is SGHTA, CDR2 FQGNSA. This CDR3 has 15 amino acids. The CDR3 DNA is TGTGCCAGCAGCACCCGACAGCCTTGGGGGTATGGCTACACCTTC. Translated: CASSTRQPWGYGYTF.

CDR3 nucleotide sequence: TGTGCCAGCAGTTTAGAGGGGGCGGAGGCTTTCTTT. It translates to CASSLEGAEAFF. V gene TRBV28 combines with J gene TRBJ1-1; 7 positions agree with TRBD1. The germline V gene has CDR1 MDHEN and CDR2 SYDVKM. The CDR3 has 12 residues. With 2 bases clipped from V and 11 bases from J, the junction kept 5 bases outside the gene matches. Filled out from reference TRBV28 and TRBJ1-1, the complete variable domain reads DVKVTQSSRYLVKRTGEKVFLECVQDMDHENMFWYRQDPGLGLRLIYFSYDVKMKEKGDIPEGYSVSREKKERFSLILESASTNQTSMYLCASSLEGAEAFFGQGTRLTVV.

CDR3: CASSEQQEKLFF. The CDR3 nucleotides are TGTGCCAGCAGCGAACAACAAGAAAAACTGTTTTTT. The rearrangement uses TRBV7-9 and TRBJ1-4, with D uncertain. V was pared by 5 bases and J by 8 bases, with 9 bases between. The CDR3 has 12 amino acids. Per the germline V gene, CDR1 is SEHNR and CDR2 is FQNEAQ (reference sequence).

This sequence joins TRBV4-2 and TRBJ2-4; unclear D gene. The CDR3 is made up of 15 amino acids. Germline V lookup: CDR1 LGHNA, CDR2 YNFKEQ. Trimming removed 0 bases at V and 2 bases at J, with 8 bases between. CDR3 loop: CASSQDVQTKNIQYF. CDR3 bases: TGTGCCAGCAGCCAAGATGTTCAAACCAAAAACATTCAGTACTTC.

The rearrangement uses TRBV6-5 and TRBJ2-7; D is uncertain. The germline gives CDR1 MNHEY, CDR2 SVGAGI. V was shortened by 6 bases and J by 1 base, with 13 bases between the two germline ends. The length of the CDR3 is 14 residues. CDR3 nucleotides: TGTGCCAGCAGACGATCCCAGGTGTCCTACGAGCAGTACTTC. Its protein is CASRRSQVSYEQYF.

J is TRBJ1-1 and V is TRBV12-5; 8 nucleotides agree with TRBD1. Trimming took 3 bases from V and 10 from J; bases not matched to a gene: 1. The germline CDR1 and CDR2 sequences are LGHNT and FRNRAP. The CDR3 is 11 residues long. Here the CDR3 DNA reads TGTGCTAGTGGTTTTACAGGGGGAGCTTTCTTT. Translation gives CASGFTGGAFF.

This chain links TRBV6-6 with TRBJ2-7; D possibly uses TRBD1 or TRBD2 (5 bases each). V dropped 6 bases and J dropped 1 base, with 13 bases sitting between them. The CDR3 is made up of 14 amino acids. CDR1 and CDR2 (germline): MNHNY, SVGAGI (reference sequence). CDR3 loop: CASSPERGSYEQYF. CDR3 nucleotides: TGTGCCAGCAGCCCGGAGAGGGGTTCCTACGAGCAGTACTTC.

The rearrangement uses TRBV30 and TRBJ2-5; 10 bases are a match to TRBD1. Germline V gene data show CDR1 as GTSNPN and CDR2 as SVGIG (reference sequence). V lost 5 bases and J lost 5; bases outside the gene matches: 5. The CDR3 totals 13 residues. The CDR3 coding sequence is TGTGCCTGGGGGGACAGGGGACGGGAGACCCAGTACTTC. Protein product: CAWGDRGRETQYF.

This chain uses TRBV7-9 with TRBJ2-3, with D maybe TRBD2 (6 bases). In germline, CDR1 is SEHNR, CDR2 FQNEAQ (reference sequence). The CDR3 contains 14 residues. V shed 4 bases and J shed 0 bases, with 8 bases lying between them. The CDR3 sequence: CASSYGGSTDTQYF. The CDR3 nucleotides are TGTGCCAGCAGCTACGGGGGTAGCACAGATACGCAGTATTTT. Variable domain in full (rest from reference TRBV7-9 and TRBJ2-3): DTGVSQNPRHKITKRGQNVTFRCDPISEHNRLYWYRQTLGQGPEFLTYFQNEAQLEKSRLLSDRFSAERPKGSFSTLEIQRTEQGDSAMYLCASSYGGSTDTQYFGPGTRLTVL.

The chain recombines TRBV20-1 with TRBJ1-2; no reliable D call. Germline V gene sequence: CDR1 DFQATT, CDR2 SNEGSKA (reference sequence). This CDR3 is built from 11 residues. Trimming removed 5 bases at V and 4 bases at J, with 8 bases between. DNA for the CDR3: TGCAGTGCTCTACACGGCTATGGCTACACCTTC. It codes for CSALHGYGYTF.

This clonotype was counted between two and nine times. CDR3 region: CASSLRGNRAGELFF. The CDR3 DNA reads as TGTGCCAGCAGCTTAAGGGGAAACAGGGCCGGGGAGCTGTTTTTT. The chain couples TRBV7-6 to TRBJ2-2; possible D gene TRBD1, 6 bases. The CDR3 length is 15 residues. Per the germline V gene, CDR1 is SGHVS and CDR2 is FNYEAQ. Trimming stripped 2 bases from V and 6 bases from J, with 13 bases between.

This clonotype was found a few times. V gene TRBV9 combines with J gene TRBJ2-3; D is possibly TRBD1 (8 bases). V shed 1 base and J shed 7 bases, with 13 bases lying between them. Germline CDR1 SGDLS, CDR2 YYNGEE. The CDR3 totals 14 residues. CDR3 loop: CASSVTGGANTQYF. In DNA, the CDR3 is TGTGCCAGCAGCGTAACAGGGGGGGCAAATACGCAGTATTTT.

This clonotype was seen a few times. The chain carries TRBV20-1 and TRBJ2-7, with a possible D match to TRBD2 (6 bases). V was shortened by 3 bases and J by 4 bases, with 22 bases between the two germline ends. This CDR3 has 16 amino acids. The germline V gene encodes CDR1 DFQATT and CDR2 SNEGSKA (reference sequence). DNA for the CDR3: TGCAGTGCTAGCCTCAAGGGACTGGCTTATCCTTACGAGCAGTACTTC. Its translation: CSASLKGLAYPYEQYF.

The chain carries TRBV4-1 and TRBJ2-5; D is ambiguous. V was clipped by 2 bases and J by 7 bases, with 17 bases between them. In germline, CDR1 is MGHRA, CDR2 YSYEKL. The CDR3 runs to 15 residues. In DNA form, the CDR3 reads TGCGCCAGCAGCCAACTATTAGGAAGGGATGGGACCCAGTACTTC. Encoded protein: CASSQLLGRDGTQYF.

V usage is TRBV4-3 and J usage is TRBJ1-4; D not certain. The CDR3 runs 16 residues. Trimming left V 0 bases short and J 0 bases short, with 8 bases between. Germline CDR1 is LGHNA and CDR2 is YSLEER. The DNA for the CDR3 is TGCGCCAGCAGCCAAGATAAAGGTTCAACTAATGAAAAACTGTTTTTT. Encoded protein: CASSQDKGSTNEKLFF.